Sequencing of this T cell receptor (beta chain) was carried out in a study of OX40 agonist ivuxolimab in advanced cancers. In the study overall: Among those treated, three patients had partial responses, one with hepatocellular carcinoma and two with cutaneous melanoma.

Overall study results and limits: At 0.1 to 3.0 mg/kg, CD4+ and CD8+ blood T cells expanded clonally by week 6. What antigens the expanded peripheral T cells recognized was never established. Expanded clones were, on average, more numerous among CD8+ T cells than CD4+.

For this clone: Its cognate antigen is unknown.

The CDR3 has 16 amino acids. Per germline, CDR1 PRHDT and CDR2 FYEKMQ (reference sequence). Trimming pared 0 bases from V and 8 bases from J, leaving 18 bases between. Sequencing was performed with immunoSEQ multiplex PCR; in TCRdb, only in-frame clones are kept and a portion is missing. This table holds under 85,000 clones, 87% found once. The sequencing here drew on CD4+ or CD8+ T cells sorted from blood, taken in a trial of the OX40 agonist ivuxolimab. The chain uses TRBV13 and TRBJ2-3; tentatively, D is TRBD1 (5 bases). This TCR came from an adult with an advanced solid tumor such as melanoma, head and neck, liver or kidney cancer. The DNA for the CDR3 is TGTGCCAGCAGCTTAGGGGGCAGGGCAGTCTCCTCTACGCAGTATTTT. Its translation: CASSLGGRAVSSTQYF.